The 22 T cell receptor beta chains below come from one sample, sequenced in a study of regulatory T cells in long-lasting Graves disease. Arm-PCR of CDR3 regions with iRepertoire HTBI primers generated TCR beta libraries. TCRdb re-analysed the multiplex PCR reads in MiXCR, keeping a single row per CDR3 protein. The data contain a few hundred thousand distinct CDR3 sequences, approximately 16% of them singletons. Noted time point: newly diagnosed GD, antithyroid drugs for less than 3 months. PBMC-extracted RNA yielded the TCR library. The data also belong to a second study, concerning T cells in Graves' hyperthyroidism and ophthalmopathy.

Sequencing was performed on peripheral blood mononuclear cells (PBMCs), taken at new diagnosis, from a patient treated with antithyroid drugs. The origin of the receptors is a middle-aged man with Graves disease.

This chain uses TRBV5-1 with TRBJ2-3, with TRBD1 matching 7 bases. This CDR3 contains 14 residues. J was trimmed by 5 bases and V by 3 bases; bases with no gene match: 6. Germline CDR1 and CDR2: SGHRS and YFSETQ. Written as DNA, the CDR3 is TGCGCCAGCAGCTGGGGACAGCCAAGAGATACGCAGTATTTT. Its protein product is CASSWGQPRDTQYF.

This clonotype came up many times. The chain joins TRBV30 to TRBJ2-3, with D hard to call. V lost 2 bases, J lost 1 base, and 10 bases lay in between. The length of the CDR3 is 14 residues. Germline V gives CDR1 GTSNPN, CDR2 SVGIG (reference sequence). CDR3 region: CAWSIGQGTDTQYF. DNA of the CDR3: TGTGCCTGGAGTATAGGGCAGGGCACAGATACGCAGTATTTT.

This clonotype occurred a few times. The V and J genes are TRBV7-9 and TRBJ2-2; 11 positions match TRBD1. The CDR3 totals 16 residues. CDR1 is SEHNR and CDR2 is FQNEAQ in the germline V gene (reference sequence). The junction had 9 bases not matched to a gene; V was cut back by 6 bases and J by 6 bases. The CDR3, as DNA: TGTGCCAGCAGTTCCTGGACAGGGGGCGCGTCCGGGGAGCTGTTTTTT. Residues: CASSSWTGGASGELFF.

The rearrangement joins TRBV6-2 or TRBV6-3 to TRBJ2-7, with TRBD1 matching over 7 bases. V lost 3 bases and J lost 6; bases outside the gene matches: 8. CDR1 is MNHEY and CDR2 is SVGEGT in the germline V gene. The CDR3 is 14 residues long. The CDR3 sequence: CASSYLTGRSEQYF. CDR3 DNA sequence: TGTGCCAGCAGTTATCTGACAGGGCGTAGCGAGCAGTACTTC.

This clonotype was counted ten times or more. The genes are TRBV13 and TRBJ2-7; the D gene could be TRBD1 or TRBD2 (5 bases each). The CDR3 is 16 amino acids. V was pared by 5 bases and J by 2 bases, with 19 bases between. Germline CDR1 PRHDT, CDR2 FYEKMQ (reference sequence). As DNA, the CDR3 is TGTGCCAGCAGCGACCTTAAAGGGACGGCTACCTACGAGCAGTACTTC. It encodes CASSDLKGTATYEQYF.

The sample holds many counts of this clonotype. The chain combines TRBV20-1 with TRBJ2-2; 9 bases map to TRBD2. The CDR3 sequence is 14 residues long. V gave up 2 bases and J gave up 3 bases; unmatched junction bases: 1. CDR1 and CDR2 from the germline V gene are DFQATT and SNEGSKA (reference sequence). The CDR3 protein is CSARLAGYTGELFF. As DNA, the CDR3 is TGCAGTGCTAGACTAGCGGGGTACACCGGGGAGCTGTTTTTT.

V and J are TRBV7-9 and TRBJ2-6; maybe TRBD1 (5 bases). The CDR3 length is 17 residues. V shed 6 bases and J shed 2 bases, with 17 bases lying between them. CDR1 is SEHNR, CDR2 FQNEAQ, per germline (reference sequence). CDR3 coding DNA: TGTGCCAGCAGGGCGGACATAGGTAGGACTGGGGCCAACGTCCTGACTTTC. Amino acids: CASRADIGRTGANVLTF.

This clonotype was counted between two and nine times. The chain has TRBV5-1 and TRBJ2-2; D may correspond to TRBD1 or TRBD2 (6 bases each). V was shortened by 0 bases and J by 4 bases, with 13 bases between the two germline ends. Germline values: CDR1 SGHRS, CDR2 YFSETQ. The CDR3 runs to 16 residues. The CDR3 bases are TGCGCCAGCAGCTTGGCGTTGGGGGGCATCACCGGGGAGCTGTTTTTT. It is translated as CASSLALGGITGELFF. The full variable domain, rest sourced from reference TRBV5-1 and TRBJ2-2, is KAGVTQTPRYLIKTRGQQVTLSCSPISGHRSVSWYQQTPGQGLQFLFEYFSETQRNKGNFPGRFSGRQFSNSRSEMNVSTLELGDSALYLCASSLALGGITGELFFGEGSRLTVL.

J is TRBJ1-2 and V is TRBV11-2; D is possibly TRBD1 (6 bases). Trimming removed 0 bases at V and 4 bases at J, with 15 bases between. In germline, CDR1 is SGHAT, CDR2 FQNNGV. The CDR3 is 16 amino acids. Written as DNA, the CDR3 is TGTGCCAGCAGCTTAGATCTGTCGGGGGCTGGCTATGGCTACACCTTC. This translates into CASSLDLSGAGYGYTF.

J is TRBJ2-5 and V is TRBV13; maybe TRBD2 (6 bases). V shed 5 bases and J shed 1 base, with 17 bases lying between them. CDR1 is PRHDT and CDR2 is FYEKMQ in the germline V gene (reference sequence). The CDR3 contains 16 residues. The CDR3 nucleotides read TGTGCCAGCAGCCCCATTCGGAGGCGGGGCCAAGAGACCCAGTACTTC. Its protein is CASSPIRRRGQETQYF.

This clonotype was counted at least ten times. The chain couples TRBV7-2 to TRBJ2-7; D is unresolved. V was clipped by 5 bases and J by 3 bases, with 17 bases between them. The CDR3 runs to 15 residues. In germline, CDR1 is SGHTA, CDR2 FQGNSA. This chain's CDR3 is CASSPSGSRLYEQYF. CDR3 in DNA: TGTGCCAGCAGCCCCTCAGGCTCTCGACTCTACGAGCAGTACTTC.

This clonotype has a count of ten or more. The V and J genes are TRBV5-1 and TRBJ2-3; the match to TRBD1 covers 7 bases. Trimming at V came to 2 bases and at J to 0 bases, leaving 9 bases not matched to a gene. This CDR3 is 17 amino acids long. CDR1 and CDR2 from the germline V gene are SGHRS and YFSETQ. The CDR3 DNA follows: TGCGCCAGCAGCTTACAGGGGCGGCCTACTAGCACAGATACGCAGTATTTT. This translates into CASSLQGRPTSTDTQYF.

This clonotype was recorded many times. The chain carries TRBV12-3 or TRBV12-4 and TRBJ1-6, with D maybe TRBD1 (6 bases). V lost 5 bases and J 7 bases, leaving 15 bases between the germline ends. The CDR3 has 15 amino acids. CDR3: CASSHGQRLNSPLHF. For the CDR3, the DNA is TGTGCCAGCAGTCACGGACAGCGGTTGAATTCACCCCTCCACTTT.

This clonotype has only a few counts. One junction end disagrees with the germline gene, perhaps due to a read error. The chain recombines TRBV4-1 with TRBJ1-4; D not resolved. Per germline, CDR1 MGHRA and CDR2 YSYEKL. The CDR3 length is 14 residues. Here the CDR3 reads CASSPLGSGEKLFF. DNA of the CDR3: TGTGCCAGCAGCCCACTAGGTTCTGGTGAAAAACTGTTTTTT.

The gene calls are TRBV5-5 and TRBJ1-5; D is uncertain. With 1 base removed from V and 6 bases from J, the gap between germline ends came to 14 bases. This CDR3 has 15 amino acids. The germline gives CDR1 SGHKS, CDR2 YYEKEE (reference sequence). The CDR3 coding sequence is TGTGCCAGCAGCTTGTTGACACCCCCGGGTCAGCCCCAGCATTTT. Protein product: CASSLLTPPGQPQHF.

At least ten counts were recorded for this clonotype. The chain uses TRBV12-3 or TRBV12-4 and TRBJ2-1; D unclear. The ends were cut back, 2 bases at V and 1 base at J, with 12 bases in the middle. CDR3 length equals 16 residues. Here the CDR3 DNA reads TGTGCCAGCAGTTTAAACGTCCGTATTTCCTACAATGAGCAGTTCTTC. It is translated as CASSLNVRISYNEQFF.

This clonotype came up many times. The V gene is TRBV20-1, the J gene TRBJ2-5; TRBD1 aligns across 8 bases. Losses at the gene ends were 6 bases for V and 1 base for J; bases not matched to a gene: 4. From germline, CDR1 is DFQATT and CDR2 SNEGSKA (reference sequence). This CDR3 region has 13 residues. The CDR3 nucleotides read TGCAGTGCCCCCGACAGGGGCCAAGAGACCCAGTACTTC. Protein: CSAPDRGQETQYF.

The chain uses TRBV7-2 and TRBJ1-3; no firm D call. This CDR3 is built from 13 residues. Germline V gene lookup returns CDR1 SGHTA and CDR2 FQGNSA. Trimming took 9 bases from V and 0 from J, leaving 9 bases between them. This CDR3 is CASGTYSGNTIYF. The CDR3 DNA reads as TGTGCCAGTGGCACCTACTCTGGAAACACCATATATTTT.

This clonotype was counted ten times or more. The rearrangement uses TRBV28 and TRBJ2-3; perhaps TRBD1 as D (6 bases). The V end was cut by 2 bases, the J end by 8 bases, with 17 bases between. Germline V CDR1 and CDR2: MDHEN, SYDVKM. The CDR3 totals 15 residues. The CDR3 region is CASSLPDSSQSTQYF. In DNA form, the CDR3 reads TGTGCCAGCAGTTTACCGGACAGCTCACAGAGTACGCAGTATTTT.

This clonotype was picked up a small number of times. This chain links TRBV20-1 with TRBJ2-7; a possible D gene is TRBD2 (6 bases). CDR1 is DFQATT and CDR2 is SNEGSKA in the germline V gene (reference sequence). Trimming took off 6 bases at V and 4 bases at J, with 16 bases between the two ends. The CDR3 runs 13 residues. In DNA form, the CDR3 reads TGCAGTGCACAAACCCCCCGGGGGTACGAGCAGTACTTC. Translated, it gives CSAQTPRGYEQYF.

A few counts support this clonotype. The chain couples TRBV7-2 to TRBJ2-6; D tentatively fits TRBD1 or TRBD2 (5 bases each). CDR3 length equals 18 residues. V was pared by 4 bases and J by 0 bases, with 16 bases between. Germline CDR1 reads SGHTA; CDR2 reads FQGNSA. The CDR3 loop reads CASSSLEGLSSGANVLTF. The DNA of the CDR3 is TGTGCCAGCAGCTCCCTTGAGGGGCTATCCTCTGGGGCCAACGTCCTGACTTTC.

The chain carries TRBV19 and TRBJ1-2; TRBD1 aligns across 9 bases. Germline V gene sequence: CDR1 LNHDA, CDR2 SQIVND (reference sequence). With 3 bases clipped from V and 4 bases from J, the junction kept 3 bases outside the gene matches. The CDR3 spans 14 residues. The CDR3 reads CASSMGQGGYGYTF. CDR3 nucleotide sequence: TGTGCCAGTAGTATGGGACAGGGCGGCTATGGCTACACCTTC.